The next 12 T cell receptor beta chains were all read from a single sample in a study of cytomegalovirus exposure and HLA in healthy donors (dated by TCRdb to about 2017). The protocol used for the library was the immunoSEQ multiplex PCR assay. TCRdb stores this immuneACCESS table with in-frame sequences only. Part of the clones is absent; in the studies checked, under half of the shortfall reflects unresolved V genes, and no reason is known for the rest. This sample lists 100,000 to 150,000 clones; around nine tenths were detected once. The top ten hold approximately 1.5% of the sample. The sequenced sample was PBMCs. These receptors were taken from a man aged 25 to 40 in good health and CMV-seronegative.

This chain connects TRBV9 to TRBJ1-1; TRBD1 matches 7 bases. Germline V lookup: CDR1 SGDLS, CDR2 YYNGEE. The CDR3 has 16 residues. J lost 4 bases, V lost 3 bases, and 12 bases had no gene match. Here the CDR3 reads CASSASDRDGSTEAFF. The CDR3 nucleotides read TGTGCCAGCAGCGCCTCCGACAGGGACGGAAGCACTGAAGCTTTCTTT.

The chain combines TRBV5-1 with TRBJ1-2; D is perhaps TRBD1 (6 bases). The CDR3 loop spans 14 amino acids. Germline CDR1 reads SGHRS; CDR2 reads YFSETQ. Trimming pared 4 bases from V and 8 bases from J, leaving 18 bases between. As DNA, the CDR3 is TGCGCCAGCAGCGTAGGTCTCTCAGGGGAGGGCTACACCTTC. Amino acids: CASSVGLSGEGYTF. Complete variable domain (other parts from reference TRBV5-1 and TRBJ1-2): KAGVTQTPRYLIKTRGQQVTLSCSPISGHRSVSWYQQTPGQGLQFLFEYFSETQRNKGNFPGRFSGRQFSNSRSEMNVSTLELGDSALYLCASSVGLSGEGYTFGSGTRLTVV.

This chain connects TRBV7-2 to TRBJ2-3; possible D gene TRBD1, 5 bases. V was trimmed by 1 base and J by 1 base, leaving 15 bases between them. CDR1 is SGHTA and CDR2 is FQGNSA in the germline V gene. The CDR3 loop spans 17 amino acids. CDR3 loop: CASSLVLRDWGTDTQYF. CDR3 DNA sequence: TGTGCCAGCAGCTTAGTCCTCAGGGATTGGGGCACAGATACGCAGTATTTT.

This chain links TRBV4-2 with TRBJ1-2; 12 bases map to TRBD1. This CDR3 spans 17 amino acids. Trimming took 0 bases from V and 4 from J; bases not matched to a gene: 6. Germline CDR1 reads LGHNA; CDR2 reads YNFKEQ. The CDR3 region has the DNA TGTGCCAGCAGCCAAGACCTCCCGGGACAGGGGGCCTATGGCTACACCTTC. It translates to CASSQDLPGQGAYGYTF.

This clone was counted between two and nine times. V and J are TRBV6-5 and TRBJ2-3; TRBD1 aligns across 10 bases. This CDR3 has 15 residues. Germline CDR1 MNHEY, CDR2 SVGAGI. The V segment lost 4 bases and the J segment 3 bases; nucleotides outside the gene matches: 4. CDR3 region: CASSSGTGDTDTQYF. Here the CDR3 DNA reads TGTGCCAGCAGTTCCGGGACAGGGGATACAGATACGCAGTATTTT.

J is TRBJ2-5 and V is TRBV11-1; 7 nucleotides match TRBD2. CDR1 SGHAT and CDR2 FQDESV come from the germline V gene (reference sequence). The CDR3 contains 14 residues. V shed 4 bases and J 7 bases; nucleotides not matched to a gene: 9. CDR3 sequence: CASSSPREGTTQYF. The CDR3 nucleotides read TGTGCCAGCAGCTCCCCCAGGGAGGGGACGACCCAGTACTTC.

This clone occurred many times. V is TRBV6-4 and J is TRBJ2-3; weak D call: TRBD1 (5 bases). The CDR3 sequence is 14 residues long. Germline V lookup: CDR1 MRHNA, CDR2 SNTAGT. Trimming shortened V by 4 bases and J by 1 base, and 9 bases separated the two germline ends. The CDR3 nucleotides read TGTGCCAGCAGTGCCACAGGTGGCACAGATACGCAGTATTTT. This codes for CASSATGGTDTQYF.

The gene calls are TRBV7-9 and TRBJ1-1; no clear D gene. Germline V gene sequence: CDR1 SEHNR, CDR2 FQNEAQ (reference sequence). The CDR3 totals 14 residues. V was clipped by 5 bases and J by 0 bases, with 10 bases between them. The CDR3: CASSHAGLNTEAFF. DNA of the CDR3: TGTGCCAGCAGCCATGCGGGCCTGAACACTGAAGCTTTCTTT.

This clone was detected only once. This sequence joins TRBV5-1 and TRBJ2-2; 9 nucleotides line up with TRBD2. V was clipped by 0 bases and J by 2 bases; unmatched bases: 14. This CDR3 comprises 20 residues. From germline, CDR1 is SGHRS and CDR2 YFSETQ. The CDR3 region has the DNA TGCGCCAGCAGCTTGGTAGGCGGGAGGGCCCCTGGCGCAAACACCGGGGAGCTGTTTTTT. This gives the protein CASSLVGGRAPGANTGELFF. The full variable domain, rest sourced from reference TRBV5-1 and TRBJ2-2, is KAGVTQTPRYLIKTRGQQVTLSCSPISGHRSVSWYQQTPGQGLQFLFEYFSETQRNKGNFPGRFSGRQFSNSRSEMNVSTLELGDSALYLCASSLVGGRAPGANTGELFFGEGSRLTVL.

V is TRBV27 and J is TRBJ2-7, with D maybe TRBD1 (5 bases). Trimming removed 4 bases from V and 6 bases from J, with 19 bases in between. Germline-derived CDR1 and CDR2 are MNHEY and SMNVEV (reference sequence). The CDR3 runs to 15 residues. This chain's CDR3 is CASSSQGFLAGEQYF. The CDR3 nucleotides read TGTGCCAGCAGTTCGCAGGGTTTCTTGGCCGGCGAGCAGTACTTC.

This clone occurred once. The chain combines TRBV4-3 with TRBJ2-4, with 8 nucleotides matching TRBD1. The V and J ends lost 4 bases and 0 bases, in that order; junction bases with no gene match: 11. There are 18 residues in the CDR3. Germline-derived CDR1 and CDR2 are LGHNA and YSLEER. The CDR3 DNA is TGCGCCAGCAGCCCCGGACAGGGTGAAACAATAGCCAAAAACATTCAGTACTTC. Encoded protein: CASSPGQGETIAKNIQYF.

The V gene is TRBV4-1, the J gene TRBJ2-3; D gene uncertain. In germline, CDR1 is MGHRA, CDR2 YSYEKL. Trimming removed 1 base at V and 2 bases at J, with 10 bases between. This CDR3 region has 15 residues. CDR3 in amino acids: CASSQGPRNTDTQYF. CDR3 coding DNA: TGCGCCAGCAGCCAAGGGCCCAGGAACACAGATACGCAGTATTTT.